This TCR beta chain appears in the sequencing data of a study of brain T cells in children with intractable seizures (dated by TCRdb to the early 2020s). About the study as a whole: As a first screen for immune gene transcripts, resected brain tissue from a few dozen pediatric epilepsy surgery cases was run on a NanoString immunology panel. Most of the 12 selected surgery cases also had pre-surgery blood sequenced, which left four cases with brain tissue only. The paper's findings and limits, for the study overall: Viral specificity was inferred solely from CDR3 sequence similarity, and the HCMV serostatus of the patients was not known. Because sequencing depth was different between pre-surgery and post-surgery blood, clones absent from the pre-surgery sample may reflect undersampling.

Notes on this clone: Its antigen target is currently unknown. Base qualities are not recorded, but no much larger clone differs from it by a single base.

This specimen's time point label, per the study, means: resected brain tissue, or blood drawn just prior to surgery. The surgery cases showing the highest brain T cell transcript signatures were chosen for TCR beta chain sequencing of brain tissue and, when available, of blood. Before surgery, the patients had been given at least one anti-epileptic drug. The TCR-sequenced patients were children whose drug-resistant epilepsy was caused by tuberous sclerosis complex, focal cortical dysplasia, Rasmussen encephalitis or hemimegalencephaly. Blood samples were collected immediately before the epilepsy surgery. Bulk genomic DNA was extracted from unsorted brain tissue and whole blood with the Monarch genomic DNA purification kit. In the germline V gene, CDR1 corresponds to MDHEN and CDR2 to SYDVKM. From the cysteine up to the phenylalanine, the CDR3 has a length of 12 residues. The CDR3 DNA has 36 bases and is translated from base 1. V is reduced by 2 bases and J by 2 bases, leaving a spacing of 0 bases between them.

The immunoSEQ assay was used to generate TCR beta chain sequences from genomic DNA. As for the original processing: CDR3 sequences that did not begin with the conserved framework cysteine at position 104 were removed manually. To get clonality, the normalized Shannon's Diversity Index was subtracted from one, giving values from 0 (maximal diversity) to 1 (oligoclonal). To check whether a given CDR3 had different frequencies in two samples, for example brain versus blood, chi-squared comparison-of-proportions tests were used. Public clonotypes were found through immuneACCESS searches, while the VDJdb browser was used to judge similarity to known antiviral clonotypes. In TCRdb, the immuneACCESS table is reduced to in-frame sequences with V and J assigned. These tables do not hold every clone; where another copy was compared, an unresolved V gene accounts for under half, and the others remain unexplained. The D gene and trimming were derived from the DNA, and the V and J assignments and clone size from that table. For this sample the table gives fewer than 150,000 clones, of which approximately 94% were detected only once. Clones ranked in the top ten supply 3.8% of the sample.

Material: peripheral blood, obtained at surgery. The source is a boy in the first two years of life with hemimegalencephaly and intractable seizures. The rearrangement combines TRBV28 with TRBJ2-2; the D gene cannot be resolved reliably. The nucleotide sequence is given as TGTGCCAGCAGTTTAAACACCGGGGAGCTGTTTTTT. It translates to CASSLNTGELFF.